This T cell receptor (beta chain) appears in the sequencing data of a study of blood T cell repertoires in COVID-19. Across the study: Both acute and convalescent COVID-19 samples were obtained from the United States, Italy and Spain. T cells, B-cell-depleted T cells, or PBMCs supplied cDNA or gDNA.

Sequenced by immunoSEQ multiplex PCR; TCRdb stores in-frame clones only, minus some. The sample records approximately 210,000 clones, roughly 90% being singletons. The CDR3 extends over 15 amino acids. Trimming took off 2 bases at V and 4 bases at J, with 13 bases between the two ends. The germline V gene encodes CDR1 SGDLS and CDR2 YYNGEE. The clonotype comes from a man in his sixties or seventies with acute or convalescent COVID-19. The gene calls are TRBV9 and TRBJ1-3; D gene unclear. Sequenced input: peripheral blood. The CDR3 region is CASSVNSWLGNTIYF. As DNA, the CDR3 is TGTGCCAGCAGCGTGAATTCTTGGCTGGGAAACACCATATATTTT.